This section outlines one TCR beta chain sequence together with its context. With V trimmed by 7 bases and J by 4 bases, 6 bases remained unmatched. The CDR3 extends over 14 amino acids. Germline CDR1 reads SGHRS; CDR2 reads YFSETQ. TCRdb fed the 5' RACE reads into MiXCR, producing one record per CDR3 protein. The table includes 540,000 or so distinct CDR3 sequences, about a fifth detected once. This sample was taken from a study of T-cell memory formation after mild COVID-19. V gene TRBV5-1 combines with J gene TRBJ2-3, with TRBD2 matching 10 bases. This receptor was identified in an adult woman who had mild COVID-19 (a few samples of this study predate the infection). Cell type and time point are not known. The sequencing sample was made of PBMCs or a T cell subset sorted from them (not recorded which). CDR3 residues: CASSLAGRPDTQYF. The CDR3 nucleotides are TGCGCCAGCTCACTAGCGGGGAGGCCAGATACGCAGTATTTT.